This is a list of T cell receptor beta chains from one sample in a study of T-cell reconstitution after alpha-beta-depleted transplantation in children. MiXCR, run by TCRdb on the PCR reads, gives a single entry per CDR3 protein. Among approximately 130,000 distinct CDR3 sequences listed, about a tenth were seen once. Sequences were derived from PBMCs, mostly from graft donor cells, sampled 180 days after TCRalphabeta/CD19-depleted stem cell transplant. These receptors were taken from a girl under three years old who had a stem cell transplant for combined immunodeficiency, so the T cells may come from the graft donor. The CDR3 runs from the conserved cysteine through the conserved F or W. The D gene is left open where the match is weak. Size values are once, few and many counts, or a class for expanded clones, and some rows have none.

>.|TRBV5-1|TRBJ2-1|.
CASSQPWNNEQFF
TGCGCCAGCAGCCAGCCTTGGAACAATGAGCAGTTCTTC
>.|TRBV7-2|TRBJ2-5|TRBD2
CASSFHSGGGQETQYF
TGTGCCAGCAGCTTCCATAGCGGGGGGGGACAAGAGACCCAGTACTTC
>.|TRBV28|TRBJ2-5|.
CASSPRPSFGETQYF
TGTGCCAGCAGTCCTCGGCCCTCGTTCGGAGAGACCCAGTACTTC
>.|TRBV12-3/TRBV12-4|TRBJ2-1|TRBD2
CASSFELADYNEQFF
TGTGCCAGCAGTTTCGAACTAGCGGATTACAATGAGCAGTTCTTC
>.|TRBV12-3/TRBV12-4|TRBJ2-7|.
CASRPPGRPGQYF
TGTGCCAGCAGACCACCTGGGCGCCCGGGACAGTACTTC
>few|TRBV18|TRBJ1-2|TRBD1
CASSPQGAGNDYGYTF
TGTGCCAGCTCACCACAGGGGGCCGGTAATGACTATGGCTACACCTTC
>few|TRBV29-1|TRBJ2-3|TRBD1
CSHTGGESTDTQYF
TGCAGTCATACAGGGGGCGAGAGCACAGATACGCAGTATTTT
>many|TRBV10-3|TRBJ1-1|.
CAISETRDTEAFF
TGTGCCATCAGTGAGACCAGGGACACTGAAGCTTTCTTT
>.|TRBV5-1|TRBJ2-7|.
CASSSGGRDPYQQYF
TGCGCCAGCAGCTCGGGGGGCAGGGACCCCTACCAGCAGTACTTC
>.|TRBV25-1|TRBJ2-6|.
CASSSRRYSSGANVLTF
TGTGCCAGCAGTTCCCGACGGTATAGCTCTGGGGCCAACGTCCTGACTTTC
>few|TRBV20-1|TRBJ1-2|.
CSARQGSYGCTF
TGCAGTGCTAGACAAGGATCCTATGGCTGCACCTTC
>few|TRBV30|TRBJ1-3|.
CAWSAGPGNTIYF
TGTGCCTGGAGTGCGGGGCCTGGAAACACCATATATTTT
>many|TRBV30|TRBJ1-1|.
CAWRASGNTEAFF
TGTGCCTGGAGGGCGTCGGGCAACACTGAAGCTTTCTTT
>.|TRBV20-1|TRBJ2-7|.
CSVPLGAGEQYF
TGCAGTGTCCCCCTAGGGGCCGGGGAGCAGTACTTC
>few|TRBV5-1|TRBJ2-1|TRBD2
CASSLMGTSGYNEQFF
TGCGCCAGCAGCTTGATGGGGACTAGCGGCTACAATGAGCAGTTCTTC
>few|TRBV5-1|TRBJ1-1|TRBD1
CASRRDRGTEAFF
TGCGCCAGCCGGCGGGACAGGGGGACTGAAGCTTTCTTT
>.|TRBV30|TRBJ2-7|TRBD1
CALSTGGLEQYF
TGTGCCTTATCGACAGGGGGGCTCGAGCAGTACTTC
>.|TRBV6-2/TRBV6-3|TRBJ2-1|TRBD1
CAIGQGREQFF
TGTGCCATCGGACAGGGGCGAGAGCAGTTCTTC
>.|TRBV12-3/TRBV12-4|TRBJ2-5|.
CATQRPNQETQYF
TGTGCCACCCAGCGACCGAACCAAGAGACCCAGTACTTC
>once|TRBV29-1|TRBJ2-2|.
CSVEIVTVNTGELFF
TGCAGCGTCGAGATAGTGACAGTGAACACCGGGGAGCTGTTTTTT
>.|TRBV5-4|TRBJ1-1|.
CASSLVGVGTEAFF
TGTGCCAGCAGCTTGGTGGGGGTAGGCACTGAAGCTTTCTTT
>.|TRBV28|TRBJ1-5|TRBD1
CASSVPGQGRRQPQHF
TGTGCCAGCAGTGTCCCGGGACAGGGGCGACGGCAGCCCCAGCATTTT
>many|TRBV12-3/TRBV12-4|TRBJ1-4|.
CASCTGGREEKLFF
TGTGCCAGCTGTACCGGGGGGCGAGAGGAAAAACTGTTTTTT
>.|TRBV3-1|TRBJ2-6|TRBD1
CASSLWTGRRTGANVLTF
TGTGCCAGCAGCCTCTGGACAGGGCGGCGAACTGGGGCCAACGTCCTGACTTTC
>.|TRBV12-3/TRBV12-4|TRBJ2-2|TRBD2
CASRRLAESTGELFF
TGTGCCAGCAGACGACTAGCGGAGTCCACCGGGGAGCTGTTTTTT
>.|TRBV9|TRBJ2-7|TRBD1
CASSEGQGGEQYF
TGTGCCAGCAGCGAGGGACAGGGCGGCGAGCAGTACTTC
>.|TRBV29-1|TRBJ2-4|.
CSVATELNIQYF
TGCAGCGTTGCGACGGAGTTAAACATTCAGTACTTC
>few|TRBV28|TRBJ2-3|TRBD2
CASSLTVWFPSGISTDTQYF
TGTGCCAGCAGTTTAACGGTGTGGTTTCCTAGCGGGATAAGCACAGATACGCAGTATTTT
>.|TRBV20-1|TRBJ2-1|.
CSARDPLVRWNEQFF
TGCAGTGCTAGAGATCCACTAGTGCGGTGGAATGAGCAGTTCTTC
>.|TRBV4-3|TRBJ2-5|.
CSSSQDQTLQETQYF
TGCTCCAGCAGCCAAGACCAGACCCTCCAAGAGACCCAGTACTTC
>many|TRBV12-3/TRBV12-4|TRBJ1-1|TRBD1
CASTVRGPFEAFF
TGTGCCAGCACGGTCAGGGGGCCCTTTGAAGCTTTCTTT
>few|TRBV10-3|TRBJ1-2|TRBD1
CAISERQGGDYGYTF
TGTGCCATCAGTGAACGACAGGGGGGGGACTATGGCTACACCTTC
>.|TRBV7-9|TRBJ2-5|.
CASSFFRGRETQYF
TGTGCCAGCAGCTTTTTCAGGGGACGAGAGACCCAGTACTTC
>.|TRBV20-1|TRBJ1-5|TRBD1
CSARGDREWQPQHF
TGCAGTGCTAGAGGGGACAGGGAATGGCAGCCCCAGCATTTT
>few|TRBV5-4|TRBJ1-2|.
CASSLMAKGDRTGYTF
TGTGCCAGCAGCTTGATGGCGAAGGGAGACAGGACCGGCTACACCTTC
>many|TRBV20-1|TRBJ2-5|TRBD2
CSAAVFRTSRETQYF
TGCAGTGCTGCCGTTTTCCGGACTAGCAGGGAGACCCAGTACTTC
>few|TRBV5-1|TRBJ2-1|.
CASSLGRGTYNEQFF
TGCGCCAGCAGCTTGGGGCGGGGTACCTACAATGAGCAGTTCTTC
>.|TRBV7-2|TRBJ2-2|.
CASSLGLQGTGELFF
TGTGCCAGCAGCTTAGGGCTCCAGGGGACCGGGGAGCTGTTTTTT
>few|TRBV7-2|TRBJ2-7|TRBD2
CASTSAAGGAYEQYF
TGTGCCAGCACTTCAGCAGCGGGAGGTGCCTACGAGCAGTACTTC
>few|TRBV20-1|TRBJ1-1|.
CSAEPGVNTEAFF
TGCAGTGCCGAGCCAGGGGTGAACACTGAAGCTTTCTTT
>few|TRBV29-1|TRBJ1-1|.
CSVRLFPMNTEAFF
TGCAGCGTTAGACTTTTCCCAATGAACACTGAAGCTTTCTTT
>.|TRBV20-1|TRBJ2-7|.
CSARRADGSYEQYF
TGCAGTGCTAGACGCGCCGACGGCTCCTACGAGCAGTACTTC
>few|TRBV7-8|TRBJ2-5|.
CASSFLPTAYREETQYF
TGTGCCAGCAGCTTTTTACCAACAGCCTACAGGGAAGAGACCCAGTACTTC